This T cell receptor (beta chain) was identified in a study of blood T cell repertoires in COVID-19. Study-level information: The cDNA or gDNA used as material had been derived from T cells, B-cell-depleted T cells, or PBMCs.

Assay used: immunoSEQ multiplex PCR; TCRdb lists only in-frame clones, some missing. The repertoire consists of almost 30,000 clones, with 80% occurring once and the leading ten covering 35% to 55%. This clone has more than one count but fewer than ten. Germline CDR1 reads MDHEN; CDR2 reads SYDVKM. V shed 5 bases and J shed 10 bases, with 6 bases lying between them. The CDR3 spans 10 residues. The chain recombines TRBV28 with TRBJ1-5; D uncertain. The sample comprised peripheral blood. This TCR derives from a woman in her seventies with acute or convalescent COVID-19. CDR3 nucleotides: TGTGCCAGCAGTGCGGGTCCCCAGCATTTT. As protein: CASSAGPQHF.